Below are 20 T cell receptor beta chains sequenced from a single sample in a study of OX40 agonist ivuxolimab in advanced cancers. Measured with immunoSEQ multiplex PCR; TCRdb has only the in-frame clones, and not every one. The top ten hold around 0.31% of the sample, which has 100,000 or so clones, 90% seen once. Sequenced material: CD4+ or CD8+ T cells sorted from blood, taken in a trial of the OX40 agonist ivuxolimab. These receptors originate from an adult with an advanced solid tumor such as melanoma, head and neck, liver or kidney cancer.

The V call is TRBV27, the J call TRBJ1-4; D is unclear. The CDR3 is made up of 13 amino acids. V gave up 7 bases and J gave up 0 bases, with 6 bases separating them. Germline assignment: CDR1 MNHEY and CDR2 SMNVEV (reference sequence). The CDR3 loop reads CASKGATNEKLFF. The CDR3 DNA sequence: TGTGCCAGCAAGGGTGCAACTAATGAAAAACTGTTTTTT.

V gene TRBV11-2 combines with J gene TRBJ1-5, with TRBD1 matching over 9 bases. This CDR3 has 15 amino acids. J gave up 3 bases and V 4 bases, and 4 bases lay outside the gene matches. CDR1 SGHAT and CDR2 FQNNGV come from the germline V gene. Here the CDR3 DNA reads TGTGCCAGCAGCTCCGACAGGGGGGTCAATCAGCCCCAGCATTTT. Translating gives CASSSDRGVNQPQHF.

V and J are TRBV7-2 and TRBJ2-3; 9 bases agree with TRBD2. The CDR3 is 16 amino acids. V was pared by 2 bases and J by 6 bases, with 9 bases of the junction left unmatched. Germline assignment: CDR1 SGHTA and CDR2 FQGNSA. This CDR3 reads CASSLSSGVPADTQYF. The CDR3 DNA sequence: TGTGCCAGCAGCTTATCTAGCGGGGTTCCTGCGGATACGCAGTATTTT.

This chain links TRBV15 with TRBJ2-1; no definite D call. CDR3 size: 16 residues. The V end lost 4 bases, the J end lost 5 bases, and 18 bases lay between the germline ends. Germline V gives CDR1 LNHNV, CDR2 YYDKDF (reference sequence). Here the CDR3 reads CATSNKGRSVDNEQFF. The CDR3 region has the DNA TGTGCCACCAGCAACAAGGGCCGGTCGGTGGACAATGAGCAGTTCTTC.

J is TRBJ1-5 and V is TRBV28; D unclear. With 2 bases removed from V and 6 bases from J, the gap between germline ends came to 14 bases. Looked up from germline, CDR1 is MDHEN and CDR2 is SYDVKM. The CDR3 length is 15 residues. The CDR3 here is CASSLTSSLGQPQHF. Written as DNA, the CDR3 is TGTGCCAGCAGTTTAACCTCGTCCTTAGGTCAGCCCCAGCATTTT.

With respect to this clone: This same CDR3 is encoded by further DNA sequences in the sample. V gene TRBV6-5 combines with J gene TRBJ2-6; either TRBD1 or TRBD2 may fit D (5 bases each). This CDR3 comprises 15 residues. Trimming shortened V by 2 bases and J by 1 base, and 6 bases separated the two germline ends. Germline assignment: CDR1 MNHEY and CDR2 SVGAGI. The chain's CDR3 is CASSYGGSGANVLTF. As DNA, the CDR3 is TGTGCCAGCAGTTACGGGGGTTCTGGGGCCAACGTCCTGACTTTC.

The V call is TRBV28, the J call TRBJ1-5, with TRBD1 matching over 11 bases. CDR3 length: 17 amino acids. CDR1 is MDHEN, CDR2 SYDVKM, per germline. With 7 bases clipped from V and 2 bases from J, the junction kept 10 bases outside the gene matches. In DNA, the CDR3 is TGTGCCAGCACGAAGGACAGGGGGCTTAAGGGCAATCAGCCCCAGCATTTT. Protein: CASTKDRGLKGNQPQHF.

This chain links TRBV2 with TRBJ2-7, with TRBD1 identical over 7 bases. J gave up 2 bases and V 6 bases, and 7 bases lay outside the gene matches. The germline CDR1 and CDR2 sequences are SNHLY and FYNNEI. This CDR3 contains 14 residues. The CDR3 reads CASSPDRATYEQYF. The CDR3 bases are TGTGCCAGCAGCCCAGACAGGGCCACCTACGAGCAGTACTTC.

The chain couples TRBV5-6 to TRBJ2-7; TRBD1 agrees at 9 bases. The CDR3 runs to 15 residues. Per germline, CDR1 SGHDT and CDR2 YYEEEE. J was trimmed by 7 bases and V by 3 bases; bases with no gene match: 11. CDR3 sequence reads: CASSYSPQGAGEQYF. The DNA for the CDR3 is TGTGCCAGCAGCTACTCCCCACAGGGGGCGGGAGAGCAGTACTTC.

This clone has only a few counts. The genes are TRBV2 and TRBJ2-1, with D hard to call. Trimming left V 5 bases short and J 5 bases short, with 4 bases between. The CDR3 loop spans 11 amino acids. The germline V gene has CDR1 SNHLY and CDR2 FYNNEI. The CDR3 spells CASSTHNEQFF. CDR3 in DNA: TGTGCCAGCAGTACTCACAATGAGCAGTTCTTC.

V usage is TRBV11-3 and J usage is TRBJ2-7; D uncertain. The CDR3 has 10 residues. In germline, CDR1 is SGHNT, CDR2 YENEEA. Trimming left V 7 bases short and J 5 bases short, with 6 bases between. The CDR3 sequence is CASTADEQYF. The CDR3 coding sequence is TGTGCCAGCACGGCCGACGAGCAGTACTTC. Combining the CDR3 with reference TRBV11-3 and TRBJ2-7 gives the whole variable domain EAGVVQSPRYKIIEKKQPVAFWCNPISGHNTLYWYLQNLGQGPELLIRYENEEAVDDSQLPKDRFSAERLKGVDSTLKIQPAELGDSAVYLCASTADEQYFGPGTRLTVT.

The chain employs TRBV18 and TRBJ2-5; D uncertain. This CDR3 comprises 14 residues. V lost 3 bases and J 0 bases, leaving 8 bases between the germline ends. Germline V gene data show CDR1 as KGHSH and CDR2 as LQKENI. The CDR3, as DNA: TGTGCCAGCTCACCCTCCGGGTACCAAGAGACCCAGTACTTC. Encoded protein: CASSPSGYQETQYF.

The chain uses TRBV19 and TRBJ1-5; D perhaps matches TRBD1 (6 bases). V dropped 5 bases and J dropped 8 bases, with 10 bases sitting between them. Germline V gene lookup returns CDR1 LNHDA and CDR2 SQIVND (reference sequence). The CDR3 contains 12 residues. Here the CDR3 reads CASSVRGEPQHF. Written as DNA, the CDR3 is TGTGCCAGTAGTGTAAGGGGGGAGCCCCAGCATTTT.

The V and J genes are TRBV5-1 and TRBJ2-5, with 7 positions matching TRBD2. With 0 bases clipped from V and 3 bases from J, the junction kept 8 bases outside the gene matches. CDR1 is SGHRS and CDR2 is YFSETQ in the germline V gene. The CDR3 length is 16 residues. DNA for the CDR3: TGCGCCAGCAGCTTGGCTGTGCGGGAGCCCAAAGAGACCCAGTACTTC. Amino acid sequence: CASSLAVREPKETQYF.

The chain uses TRBV15 and TRBJ2-5, with 7 bases aligning to TRBD2. Germline V gives CDR1 LNHNV, CDR2 YYDKDF (reference sequence). The CDR3 extends over 14 amino acids. V was clipped by 2 bases and J by 5 bases; unmatched bases: 5. The CDR3, as DNA: TGTGCCACCAGCAGAAGGTCTAGCGGCGAGACCCAGTACTTC. Translation: CATSRRSSGETQYF.

The chain carries TRBV11-2 and TRBJ2-1; weak D call: TRBD2 (6 bases). From germline, CDR1 is SGHAT and CDR2 FQNNGV. The V end lost 1 base, the J end lost 8 bases, and 18 bases lay between the germline ends. The CDR3 is made up of 16 amino acids. The CDR3 DNA is TGTGCCAGCAGCTTAGGGGCGGGACTGGGCTTGTATGAGCAGTTCTTC. This codes for CASSLGAGLGLYEQFF.

The chain links TRBV5-1 to TRBJ2-6, with 9 positions matching TRBD2. V shed 0 bases and J 0 bases; nucleotides not matched to a gene: 4. The germline CDR1 and CDR2 sequences are SGHRS and YFSETQ. The CDR3 runs 18 residues. CDR3 DNA sequence: TGCGCCAGCAGCTTGGAAGCGGGAGGCCGCTCTGGGGCCAACGTCCTGACTTTC. It encodes CASSLEAGGRSGANVLTF.

V is TRBV5-6 and J is TRBJ2-3; D may be TRBD1 or TRBD2 (6 bases each). Germline values: CDR1 SGHDT, CDR2 YYEEEE. Trimming removed 3 bases at V and 12 bases at J, with 17 bases between. The CDR3 is 13 amino acids. CDR3 DNA sequence: TGTGCCAGCAGCTCCGGAGGGGGAATGAAACAGTATTTT. It translates to CASSSGGGMKQYF.

The rearrangement uses TRBV18 and TRBJ1-1; D unclear. The CDR3 consists of 15 residues. The V and J ends lost 0 bases and 4 bases respectively, with 12 bases between them. The germline V gene has CDR1 KGHSH and CDR2 LQKENI. This chain's CDR3 is CASSPPGFIGTEAFF. CDR3 sequence (DNA): TGTGCCAGCTCACCACCAGGGTTCATTGGCACTGAAGCTTTCTTT. The whole variable domain, remainder taken from reference TRBV18 and TRBJ1-1, is NAGVMQNPRHLVRRRGQEARLRCSPMKGHSHVYWYRQLPEEGLKFMVYLQKENIIDESGMPKERFSAEFPKEGPSILRIQQVVRGDSAAYFCASSPPGFIGTEAFFGQGTRLTVV.

The chain carries TRBV6-5 and TRBJ2-2; D gene ambiguous. The germline gives CDR1 MNHEY, CDR2 SVGAGI. The CDR3 runs 13 residues. Trimming pared 5 bases from V and 5 bases from J, leaving 9 bases between. The CDR3 bases are TGTGCCAGCAGTCCGAGTGGGACCGGGGAGCTGTTTTTT. Translating it yields CASSPSGTGELFF.